This T cell receptor (beta chain) was profiled in a study of T cell responses to AZD1222 COVID-19 vaccine. On the study more broadly: Pooled samples include second doses given at about 4 or 12 weeks. General study findings and limits: Seropositive at baseline were only a handful of AZD1222 recipients. Spike-specific TCR repertoires showed rising breadth and depth after two AZD1222 doses. White British ancestry dominated among donors, who included more females, and clonal diversity was possibly underestimated.

J gave up 8 bases and V 10 bases, and 11 bases lay outside the gene matches. Germline V lookup: CDR1 MNHEY, CDR2 SVGAGI. This CDR3 has 14 amino acids. Concerning this clone itself: Antigen unknown.

Assay used: immunoSEQ multiplex PCR; TCRdb lists only in-frame clones, some missing. The sample carries about 120,000 clones, roughly 90% recorded once. The rearrangement links TRBV6-5 to TRBJ1-2; TRBD1 matches at 12 bases. Sequencing used peripheral blood, obtained on day 0 of AZD1222 vaccination. This receptor was taken from an adult in good health. The CDR3 sequence is CATRRGQGALGYTF. CDR3 sequence (DNA): TGTGCCACCAGGAGGGGACAGGGGGCTTTAGGCTACACCTTC.